This T cell receptor beta chain was captured by sequencing in a study of cytomegalovirus exposure and HLA in healthy donors. Regarding the study as a whole: In a later analysis, productive TCRs from donors in an Asian-associated ancestry cluster reportedly carried fewer N-insertions than the cohort mean. No immune exposure information besides CMV serostatus was available. Confirmation in vitro established that a few CMV-associated chains were specific for CMV antigens.

Whereas donors were nominally healthy upon sampling, unrecorded immune exposures were probable. 13 Jbeta primers and 60 Vbeta primers were used for the PCR. Profiled with immunoSEQ multiplex PCR; TCRdb holds only in-frame clones, not every one. The table has 91,000 or so clones, 76% seen once. In the case of this clone: What it binds is not known.

The J segment lost 4 bases and the V segment lost 4 bases, leaving 6 bases of the junction unmatched. Germline CDR1 SGHRS, CDR2 YFSETQ. This CDR3 comprises 15 residues. This clonotype originated in a man aged 25-45 years in good health and CMV-seropositive. Sequences were obtained from PBMCs. The chain employs TRBV5-1 and TRBJ1-4; 8 nucleotides line up with TRBD1. The CDR3: CASSNTGGINEKLFF. The CDR3 bases are TGCGCCAGCAGCAATACAGGGGGTATTAATGAAAAACTGTTTTTT. Filled out from reference TRBV5-1 and TRBJ1-4, the complete variable domain reads KAGVTQTPRYLIKTRGQQVTLSCSPISGHRSVSWYQQTPGQGLQFLFEYFSETQRNKGNFPGRFSGRQFSNSRSEMNVSTLELGDSALYLCASSNTGGINEKLFFGSGTQLSVL.